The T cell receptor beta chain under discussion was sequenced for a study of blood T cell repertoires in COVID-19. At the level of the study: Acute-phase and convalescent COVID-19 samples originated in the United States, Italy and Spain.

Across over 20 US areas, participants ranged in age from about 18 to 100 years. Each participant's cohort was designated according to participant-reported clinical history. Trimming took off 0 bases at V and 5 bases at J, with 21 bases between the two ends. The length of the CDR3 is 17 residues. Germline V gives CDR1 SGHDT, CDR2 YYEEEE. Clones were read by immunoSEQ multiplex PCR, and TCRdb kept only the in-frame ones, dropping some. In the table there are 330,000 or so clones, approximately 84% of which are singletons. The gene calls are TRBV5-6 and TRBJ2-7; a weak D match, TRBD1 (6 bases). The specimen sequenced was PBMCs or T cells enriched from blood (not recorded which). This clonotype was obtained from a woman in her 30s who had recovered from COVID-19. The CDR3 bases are TGTGCCAGCAGCTTGGTGGCAGGGGATACGTCTAGGGACGAGCAGTACTTC. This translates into CASSLVAGDTSRDEQYF.